This TCR beta chain was obtained from a study of blood T cell repertoires in COVID-19. This CDR3 spans 13 amino acids. V gave up 9 bases and J gave up 1 base, with 9 bases separating them. CDR1 and CDR2 (germline): LNHDA, SQIVND (reference sequence). This clone was detected once. Sequenced by immunoSEQ multiplex PCR; TCRdb stores in-frame clones only, minus some. Of under 250,000 clones in the sample, 92% were seen once. During active infection, Seattle patients enrolled and were then monitored through disease. The V call is TRBV19, the J call TRBJ2-2, with no clear D. Sequencing input: peripheral blood. This receptor was taken from a man in his 60s with COVID-19, enrolled during active disease. Here the CDR3 DNA reads TGTGCCAGCGGTATTAGGAACACCGGGGAGCTGTTTTTT. As protein: CASGIRNTGELFF.